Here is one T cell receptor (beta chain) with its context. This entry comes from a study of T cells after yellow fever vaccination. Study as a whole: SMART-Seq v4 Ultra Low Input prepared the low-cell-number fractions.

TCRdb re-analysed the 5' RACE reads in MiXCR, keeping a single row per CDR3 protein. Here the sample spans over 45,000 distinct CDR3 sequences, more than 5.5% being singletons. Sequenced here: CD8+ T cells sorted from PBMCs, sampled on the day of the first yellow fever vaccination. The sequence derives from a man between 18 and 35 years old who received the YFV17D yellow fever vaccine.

As DNA, the CDR3 is TGTGCCAGTAGCCTAGCGGGGGGGCTCTACAATGAGCAGTTCTTC. Its protein is CASSLAGGLYNEQFF. This rearrangement joins TRBV19 to TRBJ2-1, with TRBD2 identical over 12 bases. Per germline, CDR1 LNHDA and CDR2 SQIVND (reference sequence). V lost 6 bases and J lost 3; bases outside the gene matches: 3. This CDR3 comprises 15 residues.